Below are 19 T cell receptor beta chains sequenced from a single sample in a study of cytomegalovirus exposure and HLA in healthy donors. With 60 Vbeta and 13 Jbeta primers, the PCR was carried out. Profiled with immunoSEQ multiplex PCR; TCRdb holds only in-frame clones, not every one. The sample yields 130,000 to 150,000 clones, around three quarters seen once. Sequencing was performed on PBMCs. These receptors originate from a young man in good health and CMV-seronegative.

The rearrangement links TRBV7-2 to TRBJ2-3, with 8 bases lining up with TRBD2. The junction had 7 bases not matched to a gene; V was cut back by 4 bases and J by 1 base. Germline-derived CDR1 and CDR2 are SGHTA and FQGNSA. This CDR3 region has 16 residues. The CDR3 protein is CASSWSGGAGTDTQYF. In DNA, the CDR3 is TGTGCCAGCAGCTGGTCCGGGGGGGCAGGCACAGATACGCAGTATTTT. The variable domain in full, with the rest retrieved from reference TRBV7-2 and TRBJ2-3, is GAGVSQSPSNKVTEKGKDVELRCDPISGHTALYWYRQSLGQGLEFLIYFQGNSAPDKSGLPSDRFSAERTGGSVSTLTIQRTQQEDSAVYLCASSWSGGAGTDTQYFGPGTRLTVL.

The chain has TRBV5-6 and TRBJ2-3; D gene unclear. With 3 bases removed from V and 1 base from J, the gap between germline ends came to 3 bases. This CDR3 spans 12 amino acids. CDR1 and CDR2 from the germline V gene are SGHDT and YYEEEE. CDR3: CASSSGTDTQYF. For the CDR3, the DNA is TGTGCCAGCAGCTCGGGCACAGATACGCAGTATTTT.

V is TRBV5-8 and J is TRBJ1-5; 10 bases line up with TRBD1. Per germline, CDR1 SGHTS and CDR2 YDEGEE. CDR3 length equals 14 residues. V shed 3 bases, J shed 7 bases, and the junction held 4 bases outside the gene matches. The CDR3 DNA follows: TGTGCCAGCAGCTCGGACAGGGGGGGACAGCCCCAGCATTTT. Translation gives CASSSDRGGQPQHF.

This clone appeared a single time. This chain connects TRBV5-1 to TRBJ2-5; D not resolved. The germline V gene encodes CDR1 SGHRS and CDR2 YFSETQ. V was cut by 0 bases and J by 4 bases, with 7 bases left in between. CDR3 length: 13 residues. CDR3 DNA: TGCGCCAGCAGCTTGGACTACTTAGAGACCCAGTACTTC. It specifies CASSLDYLETQYF.

The J gene is TRBJ2-6, the V gene TRBV7-9; D may be TRBD2 (6 bases). The V end was cut by 6 bases, the J end by 3 bases, with 15 bases between. The CDR3 has 16 amino acids. The germline CDR1 and CDR2 sequences are SEHNR and FQNEAQ (reference sequence). CDR3 sequence (DNA): TGTGCCAGCAGGCACAGTTCCGGGGGTGGGGCCAACGTCCTGACTTTC. It is translated as CASRHSSGGGANVLTF.

This clone was recorded only once. The rearrangement uses TRBV5-1 and TRBJ1-1; tentatively, D is TRBD1 (5 bases). The CDR3 is 17 residues long. Trimming cost V 0 bases and J 5 bases, with 20 bases left between them. Germline V lookup: CDR1 SGHRS, CDR2 YFSETQ. CDR3 sequence: CASSLETVLRGGTEAFF. The CDR3 DNA sequence: TGCGCCAGCAGCTTGGAGACAGTTTTGCGGGGGGGTACTGAAGCTTTCTTT.

The rearrangement uses TRBV27 and TRBJ1-1; possibly TRBD1 for D (5 bases). The CDR3 extends over 12 amino acids. CDR1 is MNHEY, CDR2 SMNVEV, per germline (reference sequence). V was shortened by 10 bases and J by 6 bases, with 15 bases between the two germline ends. The CDR3 DNA is TGTGCCACCCGTTGGGGGGGTTCTGAAGCTTTCTTT. Translating it yields CATRWGGSEAFF.

This rearrangement joins TRBV2 to TRBJ2-2; TRBD2 matches at 7 bases. Germline CDR1 reads SNHLY; CDR2 reads FYNNEI. There are 15 residues in the CDR3. V shed 5 bases and J 4 bases; nucleotides not matched to a gene: 7. The CDR3 sequence: CASSKSGATTGELFF. The CDR3 DNA reads TGTGCCAGCAGTAAAAGCGGGGCAACCACCGGGGAGCTGTTTTTT.

The chain uses TRBV18 and TRBJ2-3, with TRBD1 identical over 7 bases. Trimming removed 0 bases from V and 4 bases from J; junction bases left unmatched: 1. The CDR3 has 14 amino acids. Germline V lookup: CDR1 KGHSH, CDR2 LQKENI. CDR3 in amino acids: CASSPPTGSDTQYF. The CDR3 region has the DNA TGTGCCAGCTCACCACCGACAGGGTCAGATACGCAGTATTTT.

This chain connects TRBV27 to TRBJ2-7, with D possibly TRBD1 on 6 matching bases. The CDR3 consists of 15 residues. Trimming took 1 base from V and 3 from J, leaving 13 bases between them. The V gene's germline CDR1 is MNHEY and CDR2 SMNVEV (reference sequence). The CDR3 protein is CASSLLGGDIYEQYF. In nucleotides, the CDR3 is TGTGCCAGCAGTTTATTGGGTGGGGACATCTACGAGCAGTACTTC.

This clone was detected once. V gene TRBV11-3 combines with J gene TRBJ2-1; 7 nucleotides agree with TRBD1. The length of the CDR3 is 15 residues. Germline CDR1 and CDR2: SGHNT and YENEEA. V dropped 0 bases and J dropped 3; count of bases not matched to a gene: 2. The CDR3 protein is CASSLDGTDYNEQFF. DNA of the CDR3: TGTGCCAGCAGCTTAGACGGGACAGACTACAATGAGCAGTTCTTC.

This rearrangement joins TRBV11-2 to TRBJ1-1, with D possibly being TRBD1 (5 bases). CDR1 is SGHAT and CDR2 is FQNNGV in the germline V gene. V was clipped by 0 bases and J by 4 bases, with 12 bases between them. The CDR3 runs to 15 residues. As DNA, the CDR3 is TGTGCCAGCAGCTTAGAGGGCACAGGACGCACTGAAGCTTTCTTT. Translation: CASSLEGTGRTEAFF. The whole variable domain, remainder taken from reference TRBV11-2 and TRBJ1-1, is EAGVAQSPRYKIIEKRQSVAFWCNPISGHATLYWYQQILGQGPKLLIQFQNNGVVDDSQLPKDRFSAERLKGVDSTLKIQPAKLEDSAVYLCASSLEGTGRTEAFFGQGTRLTVV.

This rearrangement joins TRBV7-8 to TRBJ2-3, with D possibly matching TRBD1 (6 bases). Deletions cut 1 base from V and 2 bases from J, with 13 bases between. Germline V gives CDR1 SGHVS, CDR2 FQNEAQ. CDR3 length: 16 residues. CDR3 bases: TGTGCCAGCAGCTTAGTACTTAGGGGGTACACAGATACGCAGTATTTT. Protein sequence: CASSLVLRGYTDTQYF.

The chain combines TRBV19 with TRBJ2-3; 8 bases align to TRBD1. The CDR3 sequence is 16 residues long. Looked up from germline, CDR1 is LNHDA and CDR2 is SQIVND (reference sequence). Germline trimming cut 3 bases from V and 3 bases from J; bases unmatched to any gene: 8. The CDR3 DNA reads as TGTGCCAGTAGTATCGGACAGGGTCGGAGGACAGATACGCAGTATTTT. Translated, it gives CASSIGQGRRTDTQYF.

This clone was seen a handful of times. This sequence joins TRBV4-3 and TRBJ2-7; D is possibly TRBD1 (6 bases). Trimming left V 1 base short and J 6 bases short, with 16 bases between. Germline V gives CDR1 LGHNA, CDR2 YSLEER. The CDR3 is made up of 15 amino acids. CDR3 sequence: CASSQVTGLYCEQYF. The CDR3 nucleotides read TGCGCCAGCAGCCAAGTTACAGGGCTTTATTGCGAGCAGTACTTC.

The rearrangement uses TRBV11-2 and TRBJ2-3, with 7 bases lining up with TRBD2. The germline CDR1 and CDR2 sequences are SGHAT and FQNNGV. The V and J ends lost 5 bases and 2 bases, in that order; junction bases with no gene match: 16. There are 18 residues in the CDR3. CDR3 region: CASSGLGSAGDHTDTQYF. The CDR3 DNA sequence: TGTGCCAGCAGCGGCCTGGGTAGTGCGGGGGACCACACAGATACGCAGTATTTT.

Concerning this clone itself: Other DNA sequences in the sample encode the same CDR3. V is TRBV27 and J is TRBJ1-1; TRBD1 matches at 11 bases. CDR1 is MNHEY and CDR2 is SMNVEV in the germline V gene (reference sequence). The CDR3 length is 14 residues. V trimming: 2 bases; J trimming: 6 bases; junction bases outside the gene matches: 2. The CDR3 is CASSLRTGGPEAFF. CDR3 sequence (DNA): TGTGCCAGCAGTTTAAGGACAGGGGGCCCTGAAGCTTTCTTT.

The rearrangement uses TRBV30 and TRBJ2-7; 8 bases fit TRBD1. This CDR3 has 13 residues. V shed 4 bases, J shed 3 bases, and the junction held 5 bases outside the gene matches. Germline CDR1 is GTSNPN and CDR2 is SVGIG (reference sequence). The CDR3 is CAWNGDRNYEQYF. CDR3 nucleotides: TGTGCCTGGAATGGGGACAGGAACTACGAGCAGTACTTC.

DNA for the CDR3: TGCAGCGTTGAAGGGACAGCCTACGAGCAGTACTTC. Protein product: CSVEGTAYEQYF. The chain recombines TRBV29-1 with TRBJ2-5; a weak D match, TRBD1 (6 bases). TRBJ2-7 explains the end of the DNA better; the J call may be wrong. This CDR3 has 12 residues. Germline V gives CDR1 SQVTM, CDR2 ANQGSEA.